The rows below give T cell receptor beta chains drawn from one sample of a study of cytomegalovirus exposure and HLA in healthy donors. Assay used: immunoSEQ multiplex PCR; TCRdb lists only in-frame clones, some missing. Found here are some 130,000 clones, 77% of them singletons; the top ten hold 4% to 5%. The material sequenced was PBMCs. These receptor sequences come from a male donor in good health and CMV-seropositive. Each CDR3 is given with its conserved first and last residue. The D gene is left open where the match is weak. Some rows mark clone size as missing; the rest say once, few, many or name a class of expanded clone.

TRBJ2-1,TRBV5-5,NA,few,CASSFGSISYNEQFF,TGTGCCAGCAGCTTCGGGTCGATTTCCTACAATGAGCAGTTCTTC
TRBJ1-2,TRBV4-1,NA,many,CASSQDAEPDYGYTF,TGCGCCAGCAGCCAAGATGCGGAGCCAGACTATGGCTACACCTTC
TRBJ2-3,TRBV29-1,TRBD2,NA,CSVLAGATDTQYF,TGCAGCGTACTAGCGGGCGCCACAGATACGCAGTATTTT
TRBJ1-5,TRBV4-2,NA,NA,CASSQREGSGNQPQHF,TGTGCCAGCAGCCAGAGGGAGGGGAGTGGCAATCAGCCCCAGCATTTT
TRBJ2-3,TRBV5-1,TRBD1,NA,CASSLVAGGYTDTQYF,TGCGCCAGCAGCTTGGTGGCAGGGGGATACACAGATACGCAGTATTTT
TRBJ1-2,TRBV7-2,NA,NA,CASTLARGTYGYTF,TGTGCCAGCACCCTCGCGCGGGGGACCTATGGCTACACCTTC
TRBJ2-7,TRBV2,TRBD1,few,CASMEGQGFYEQYF,TGTGCCAGCATGGAGGGACAGGGATTCTACGAGCAGTACTTC
TRBJ2-3,TRBV5-1,NA,once,CASSLLQGTDTQYF,TGCGCCAGCAGCTTGTTGCAGGGGACAGATACGCAGTATTTT
TRBJ2-2,TRBV6-5,NA,NA,CASSSLRLGTGELFF,TGTGCCAGCAGTTCCCTAAGACTCGGCACCGGGGAGCTGTTTTTT
TRBJ2-6,TRBV21-1,NA,NA,CASPVPRVGDTVSGANVLTF,TGTGCCAGCCCGGTACCGAGGGTTGGGGACACAGTCTCTGGGGCCAACGTCCTGACTTTC
TRBJ2-1,TRBV7-6,NA,NA,CASSLEGAVSYNEQFF,TGTGCCAGCAGCTTAGAGGGAGCGGTGTCCTACAATGAGCAGTTCTTC
TRBJ2-1,TRBV9,TRBD2,once,CASSPSGSSYNEQFF,TGTGCCAGCAGTCCTAGCGGGAGTTCCTACAATGAGCAGTTCTTC
TRBJ2-1,TRBV7-3,NA,NA,CASSPIPPSSYNEQFF,TGTGCCAGCAGCCCAATTCCCCCGAGCTCCTACAATGAGCAGTTCTTC
TRBJ1-5,TRBV19,TRBD1,NA,CASRPGTGYSNQPQHF,TGTGCCAGTAGACCCGGGACAGGGTATAGCAATCAGCCCCAGCATTTT
TRBJ2-5,TRBV5-1,TRBD2,NA,CASSLGLAAGNQETQYF,TGCGCCAGCAGCTTGGGGCTAGCGGCGGGGAACCAAGAGACCCAGTACTTC
TRBJ2-4,TRBV5-1,NA,NA,CASSWTGPPGGKNIQYF,TGCGCCAGCAGCTGGACAGGGCCTCCGGGGGGCAAAAACATTCAGTACTTC
TRBJ2-3,TRBV27,TRBD2,NA,CASTRPSGGGAGDTQYF,TGTGCCAGCACCCGCCCCTCCGGCGGGGGGGCGGGAGATACGCAGTATTTT
TRBJ1-5,TRBV6-6,NA,once,CASSLTVPNQPQHF,TGTGCCAGCAGCCTGACAGTACCCAATCAGCCCCAGCATTTT
TRBJ1-4,TRBV7-2,NA,few,CASRLSGAGEKLFF,TGTGCCAGCAGGTTATCAGGGGCTGGGGAAAAACTGTTTTTT
TRBJ2-7,TRBV2,NA,NA,CASKRASYEQYF,TGTGCCAGCAAGAGGGCCTCCTACGAGCAGTACTTC
TRBJ2-7,TRBV5-6,NA,NA,CASSPGGLGEQYF,TGTGCCAGCAGCCCAGGGGGACTAGGGGAGCAGTACTTC
TRBJ1-6,TRBV15,NA,once,CATSSHSGTHTLHF,TGTGCCACCAGCAGTCATTCCGGGACACATACCCTCCACTTT
TRBJ1-4,TRBV10-3,TRBD1,NA,CAIRASGTGDEKLFF,TGTGCCATCAGGGCCTCCGGGACAGGGGATGAAAAACTGTTTTTT
TRBJ2-3,TRBV6-4,NA,NA,CASSDSGGWSTDTQYF,TGTGCCAGCAGTGACTCAGGGGGTTGGAGCACAGATACGCAGTATTTT
TRBJ2-6,TRBV14,TRBD2,NA,CASSQAHRSSGANGLTF,TGTGCCAGCAGCCAAGCCCACAGATCGAGCGGGGCCAACGGCCTGACTTTC
TRBJ1-2,TRBV28,NA,NA,CASSPQGNYGYTF,TGTGCCAGCAGCCCCCAGGGGAACTATGGCTACACCTTC